This is a list of T cell receptor beta chains from one sample in a study of T cell responses to AZD1222 COVID-19 vaccine. The method was immunoSEQ multiplex PCR; TCRdb's version includes in-frame clones alone and lacks a portion of them. The table records 150,000 to 180,000 clones, roughly 90% of them present only once. The material sequenced was peripheral blood, taken on day 0 of AZD1222 vaccination. All receptors derive from an adult in good health. Both conserved end residues are part of each CDR3. D genes are given only for firm matches. Expanded clones are given a class, and other clones once, few, many or no size at all.

clone_size	j_call	cdr3_length	v_call	d_call	cdr3_aa	cdr3_nt
once	TRBJ2-2	18	TRBV18	.	CASSPGLGRGTNTGELFF	TGTGCCAGCTCACCTGGGTTGGGCCGAGGAACGAACACCGGGGAGCTGTTTTTT
once	TRBJ2-7	12	TRBV28	.	CASSLRVSEQYF	TGTGCCAGCAGTTTGAGGGTTTCCGAGCAGTACTTC
.	TRBJ2-7	16	TRBV6-5	.	CASSYAATGPPYEQYF	TGTGCCAGCAGTTACGCGGCAACAGGTCCCCCCTACGAGCAGTACTTC
.	TRBJ1-5	15	TRBV6-1	TRBD1	CASSEARQGGQPQHF	TGTGCCAGCAGTGAAGCGCGTCAGGGGGGTCAGCCCCAGCATTTT
once	TRBJ2-1	15	TRBV19	TRBD1	CASSPRDRGTNEQFF	TGTGCCAGTAGTCCCCGGGACAGGGGTACAAATGAGCAGTTCTTC
.	TRBJ2-1	16	TRBV11-1	TRBD2	CASSRRTSGPNNEQFF	TGTGCCAGCAGCAGAAGGACTAGCGGGCCGAACAATGAGCAGTTCTTC
.	TRBJ2-7	12	TRBV7-9	.	CASSPRSYEQYF	TGTGCCAGCAGCCCTCGCTCCTACGAGCAGTACTTC
once	TRBJ1-1	14	TRBV4-1	.	CARSPRGMGTEAFF	TGCGCCCGCAGCCCCCGGGGGATGGGGACTGAAGCTTTCTTT
few	TRBJ1-1	14	TRBV19	.	CASSIRGEGTEAFF	TGTGCCAGTAGTATTCGGGGAGAGGGCACTGAAGCTTTCTTT
once	TRBJ2-1	11	TRBV9	.	CASSASNEQFF	TGTGCCAGCAGCGCAAGCAATGAGCAGTTCTTC
few	TRBJ1-1	17	TRBV6-2/TRBV6-3	.	CASSYSNVRALRTEAFF	TGTGCCAGCAGTTATTCTAATGTCCGGGCTCTGAGGACTGAAGCTTTCTTT
.	TRBJ1-1	13	TRBV5-4	.	CASSSAMNTEAFF	TGTGCCAGCAGCTCGGCAATGAACACTGAAGCTTTCTTT
.	TRBJ1-2	12	TRBV6-5	.	CASGEANYGYTF	TGTGCCAGCGGGGAGGCTAACTATGGCTACACCTTC
.	TRBJ1-3	16	TRBV4-3	.	CASSQDPGVSGNTIYF	TGCGCCAGCAGCCAAGACCCAGGAGTCTCTGGAAACACCATATATTTT
.	TRBJ1-1	13	TRBV12-3/TRBV12-4	.	CASSQTGNTEAFF	TGTGCCAGCAGCCAAACTGGGAACACTGAAGCTTTCTTT
.	TRBJ1-5	12	TRBV12-5	.	CASGLEQGPQHF	TGTGCTAGTGGTTTGGAACAGGGCCCCCAGCATTTT
.	TRBJ2-7	11	TRBV3-1/TRBV3-2	.	CASSQSYEQYF	TGTGCCAGCAGCCAAAGTTACGAGCAGTACTTC
.	TRBJ2-1	13	TRBV3-1/TRBV3-2	.	CASSQAQYNEQFF	TGTGCCAGCAGTCAAGCACAGTACAATGAGCAGTTCTTC
.	TRBJ1-1	15	TRBV6-5	.	CASILWGIYGAEAFF	TGTGCCAGCATACTTTGGGGCATTTATGGGGCTGAAGCTTTCTTT
.	TRBJ1-4	17	TRBV7-8	.	CASSLETGGGSNEKLFF	TGTGCCAGCAGCTTAGAAACTGGGGGTGGGTCTAATGAAAAACTGTTTTTT
.	TRBJ2-7	14	TRBV3-1/TRBV3-2	.	CASSQEGTTYEQYF	TGTGCCAGCAGCCAAGAAGGGACCACGTACGAGCAGTACTTC
.	TRBJ2-1	16	TRBV28	TRBD2	CASSSLRSGGGNEQFF	TGTGCCAGCAGCTCCCTTCGCAGCGGGGGGGGCAATGAGCAGTTCTTC
.	TRBJ2-3	14	TRBV12-5	TRBD2	CASGPGGVTDTQYF	TGTGCTAGTGGTCCCGGGGGGGTCACAGATACGCAGTATTTT
.	TRBJ2-4	14	TRBV7-2	TRBD1	CASSEGTVSNIQYF	TGTGCCAGCAGCGAGGGGACAGTTTCAAACATTCAGTACTTC
few	TRBJ1-2	15	TRBV3-1/TRBV3-2	.	CASSEGGSAGEGYTF	TGTGCCAGCAGCGAAGGCGGTAGCGCAGGGGAAGGCTACACCTTC
.	TRBJ1-1	16	TRBV6-2/TRBV6-3	TRBD1	CASSSRDRSMNTEAFF	TGTGCCAGCAGTTCTCGGGACAGGAGTATGAACACTGAAGCTTTCTTT
.	TRBJ1-1	14	TRBV9	.	CASSVGAEYTEAFF	TGTGCCAGCAGCGTAGGAGCAGAATACACTGAAGCTTTCTTT
.	TRBJ1-1	13	TRBV10-3	.	CAIRPDVNTEAFF	TGTGCCATCCGCCCGGACGTAAACACTGAAGCTTTCTTT
.	TRBJ2-5	13	TRBV12-3/TRBV12-4	.	CASSFSSRETQYF	TGTGCCAGCAGTTTTTCCTCACGGGAGACCCAGTACTTC
once	TRBJ2-7	14	TRBV10-3	.	CAISESGSKDEQYF	TGTGCCATCAGTGAGTCAGGGAGTAAGGACGAGCAGTACTTC
.	TRBJ2-5	13	TRBV4-3	.	CASSPRISETQYF	TGCGCCAGCAGCCCCCGAATCTCGGAGACCCAGTACTTC
.	TRBJ2-7	15	TRBV5-4	TRBD1	CASSSYKGADYEQYF	TGTGCCAGCAGCTCCTACAAGGGGGCGGACTACGAGCAGTACTTC
.	TRBJ1-1	16	TRBV14	.	CASSQDPRARRTEAFF	TGTGCCAGCAGCCAAGATCCCCGGGCCCGGAGGACTGAAGCTTTCTTT
.	TRBJ1-1	17	TRBV7-2	TRBD1	CASSSPARGGGPTEAFF	TGTGCCAGCAGCTCCCCCGCTAGGGGAGGGGGCCCCACTGAAGCTTTCTTT
.	TRBJ1-4	16	TRBV5-1	.	CASSLNPTETNEKLFF	TGCGCCAGCAGCCTTAACCCGACAGAGACAAATGAAAAACTGTTTTTT
once	TRBJ2-1	13	TRBV12-5	.	CASGRMSYNEQFF	TGTGCTAGTGGGCGGATGTCCTACAATGAGCAGTTCTTC
.	TRBJ2-1	16	TRBV4-1	TRBD2	CASRQSGGATNNEQFF	TGCGCCAGCAGGCAAAGCGGGGGGGCTACAAACAATGAGCAGTTCTTC
.	TRBJ2-3	17	TRBV5-1	TRBD2	CASSPLTSGGPTDTQYF	TGCGCCAGCAGCCCCCTGACTAGCGGGGGGCCCACAGATACGCAGTATTTT
.	TRBJ2-7	14	TRBV6-5	TRBD2	CASSYSGGSSEQYF	TGTGCCAGCAGTTACTCGGGGGGGTCGAGCGAGCAGTACTTC
few	TRBJ1-5	15	TRBV2	TRBD1	CASSPGQGIGQPQHF	TGTGCCAGCAGTCCCGGACAGGGAATTGGACAGCCCCAGCATTTT
.	TRBJ1-5	13	TRBV7-2	.	CASSLGVEQPQHF	TGTGCCAGCAGCTTAGGAGTAGAACAGCCCCAGCATTTT
.	TRBJ1-3	15	TRBV4-3	.	CASSKRGGTGNTIYF	TGCGCCAGCAGCAAAAGGGGGGGCACAGGAAACACCATATATTTT
.	TRBJ1-1	14	TRBV6-1	TRBD1	CASTQGAPNTEAFF	TGTGCCAGCACCCAGGGGGCTCCCAACACTGAAGCTTTCTTT
.	TRBJ2-1	11	TRBV6-5	.	CASSSPGTQFF	TGTGCCAGCAGTAGCCCCGGGACTCAGTTCTTC
.	TRBJ1-3	15	TRBV6-5	.	CASRDYSDSGNTIYF	TGTGCCAGCAGGGACTACAGTGACTCTGGAAACACCATATATTTT
.	TRBJ2-7	16	TRBV7-9	TRBD1	CASSSTGQGTGYEQYF	TGTGCCAGCAGCTCGACCGGACAGGGGACAGGCTACGAGCAGTACTTC
.	TRBJ1-2	14	TRBV7-9	.	CASSPSGADYGYTF	TGTGCCAGCAGCCCGTCGGGGGCGGACTATGGCTACACCTTC
once	TRBJ1-6	15	TRBV4-1	.	CASSQVVLGDSPLHF	TGCGCCAGCAGCCAAGTGGTCTTAGGGGATTCACCCCTCCACTTT
.	TRBJ1-5	15	TRBV19	.	CASSISRQGRQPQHF	TGTGCCAGTAGTATAAGCCGGCAAGGGCGTCAGCCCCAGCATTTT
.	TRBJ1-6	15	TRBV15	TRBD1	CATRKGQGAFSPLHF	TGTGCCACCAGAAAAGGACAGGGGGCTTTTTCACCCCTCCACTTT
.	TRBJ1-1	13	TRBV7-3	.	CASSVEVQQEAFF	TGTGCCAGCAGCGTAGAAGTACAACAAGAAGCTTTCTTT
once	TRBJ1-5	15	TRBV6-5	TRBD1	CASSRQGGGNQPQHF	TGTGCCAGCAGTAGACAGGGGGGCGGCAATCAGCCCCAGCATTTT
.	TRBJ2-7	11	TRBV6-1	.	CASSEPYEQYF	TGTGCCAGCAGTGAGCCGTACGAGCAGTACTTC